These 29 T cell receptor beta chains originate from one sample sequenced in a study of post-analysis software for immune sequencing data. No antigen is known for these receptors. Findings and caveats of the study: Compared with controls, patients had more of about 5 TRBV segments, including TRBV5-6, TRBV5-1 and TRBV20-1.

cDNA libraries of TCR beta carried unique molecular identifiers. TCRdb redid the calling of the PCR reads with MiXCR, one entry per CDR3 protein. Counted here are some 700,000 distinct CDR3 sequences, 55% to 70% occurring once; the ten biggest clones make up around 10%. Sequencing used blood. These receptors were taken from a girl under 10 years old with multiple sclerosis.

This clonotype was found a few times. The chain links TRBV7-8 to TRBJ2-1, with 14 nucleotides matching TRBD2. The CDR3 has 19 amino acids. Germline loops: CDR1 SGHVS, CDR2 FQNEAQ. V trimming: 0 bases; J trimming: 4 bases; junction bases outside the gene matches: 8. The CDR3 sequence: CASSLAPRLAGGLYNEQFF. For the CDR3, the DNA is TGTGCCAGCAGCTTAGCCCCACGACTAGCGGGGGGGCTTTACAATGAGCAGTTCTTC. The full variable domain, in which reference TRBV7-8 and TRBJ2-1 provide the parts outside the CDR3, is GAGVSQSPRYKVAKRGQDVALRCDPISGHVSLFWYQQALGQGPEFLTYFQNEAQLDKSGLPSDRFFAERPEGSVSTLKIQRTQQEDSAVYLCASSLAPRLAGGLYNEQFFGPGTRLTVL.

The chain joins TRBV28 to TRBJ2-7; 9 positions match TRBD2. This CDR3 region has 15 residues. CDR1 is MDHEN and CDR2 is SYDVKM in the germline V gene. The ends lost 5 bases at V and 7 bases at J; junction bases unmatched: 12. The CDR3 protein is CASSPSLAGVGEQYF. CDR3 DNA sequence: TGTGCCAGCAGTCCCTCCTTAGCGGGAGTAGGGGAGCAGTACTTC.

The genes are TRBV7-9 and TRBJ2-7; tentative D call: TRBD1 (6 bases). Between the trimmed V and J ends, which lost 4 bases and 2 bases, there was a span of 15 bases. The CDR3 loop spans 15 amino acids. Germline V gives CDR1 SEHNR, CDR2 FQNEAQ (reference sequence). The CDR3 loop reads CASSSDGTPTYEQYF. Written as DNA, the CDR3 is TGTGCCAGCAGCTCAGATGGGACACCCACCTACGAGCAGTACTTC. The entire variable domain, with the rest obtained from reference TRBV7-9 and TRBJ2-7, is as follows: DTGVSQNPRHKITKRGQNVTFRCDPISEHNRLYWYRQTLGQGPEFLTYFQNEAQLEKSRLLSDRFSAERPKGSFSTLEIQRTEQGDSAMYLCASSSDGTPTYEQYFGPGTRLTVT.

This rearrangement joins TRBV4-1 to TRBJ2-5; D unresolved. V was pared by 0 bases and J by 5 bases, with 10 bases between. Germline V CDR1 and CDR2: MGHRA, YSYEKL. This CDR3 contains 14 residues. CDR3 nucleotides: TGCGCCAGCAGCCAAGATGGACGCCTGGAGACCCAGTACTTC. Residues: CASSQDGRLETQYF.

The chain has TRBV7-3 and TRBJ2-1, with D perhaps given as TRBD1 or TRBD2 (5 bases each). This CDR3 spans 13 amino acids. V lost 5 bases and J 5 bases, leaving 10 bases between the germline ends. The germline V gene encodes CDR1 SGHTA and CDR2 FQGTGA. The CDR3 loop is CASSAGTHNEQFF. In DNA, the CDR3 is TGTGCCAGCAGCGCCGGGACCCACAATGAGCAGTTCTTC.

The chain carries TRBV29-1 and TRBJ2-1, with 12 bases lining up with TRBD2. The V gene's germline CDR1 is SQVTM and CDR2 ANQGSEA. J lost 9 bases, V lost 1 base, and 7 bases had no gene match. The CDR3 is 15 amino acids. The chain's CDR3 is CSVEGLAGGPAEQFF. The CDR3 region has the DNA TGCAGCGTTGAAGGGCTAGCGGGGGGGCCGGCTGAGCAGTTCTTC.

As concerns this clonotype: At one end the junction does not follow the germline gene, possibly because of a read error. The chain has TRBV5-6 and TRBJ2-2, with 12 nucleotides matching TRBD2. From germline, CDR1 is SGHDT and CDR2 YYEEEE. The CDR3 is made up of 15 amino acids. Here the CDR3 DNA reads TGTGCCAGCAGCGTGGGACTAGCGGGCACCGGGGAGCGGTTTTTT. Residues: CASSVGLAGTGERFF.

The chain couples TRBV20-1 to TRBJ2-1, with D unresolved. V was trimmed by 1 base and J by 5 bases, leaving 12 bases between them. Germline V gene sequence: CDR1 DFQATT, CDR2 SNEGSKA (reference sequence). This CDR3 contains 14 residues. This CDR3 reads CSARGQLTNNEQFF. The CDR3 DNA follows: TGCAGTGCTAGAGGTCAGCTAACTAACAATGAGCAGTTCTTC.

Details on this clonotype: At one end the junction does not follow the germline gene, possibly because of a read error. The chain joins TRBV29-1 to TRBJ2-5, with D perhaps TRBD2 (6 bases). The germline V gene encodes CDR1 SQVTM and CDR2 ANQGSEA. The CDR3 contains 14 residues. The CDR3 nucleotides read TGCAGCGTTCAAGATAGCGGCTTAAAAGAGACCCAGTACTTC. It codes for CSVQDSGLKETQYF.

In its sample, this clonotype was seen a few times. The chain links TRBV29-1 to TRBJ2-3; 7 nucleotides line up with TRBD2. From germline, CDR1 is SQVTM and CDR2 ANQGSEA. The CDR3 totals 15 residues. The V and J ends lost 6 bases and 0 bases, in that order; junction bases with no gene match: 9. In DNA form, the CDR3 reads TGCAGCGTCCGCCGGGGGGTCTCTAGCACAGATACGCAGTATTTT. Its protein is CSVRRGVSSTDTQYF.

The CDR3 here is CASSPLTGVDTQYF. In DNA, the CDR3 is TGTGCCAGCAGCCCCCTGACAGGGGTGGATACGCAGTATTTT. The chain combines TRBV7-9 with TRBJ2-3, with 8 bases lining up with TRBD1. Germline values: CDR1 SEHNR, CDR2 FQNEAQ (reference sequence). J lost 6 bases, V lost 5 bases, and 7 bases had no gene match. This CDR3 region has 14 residues.

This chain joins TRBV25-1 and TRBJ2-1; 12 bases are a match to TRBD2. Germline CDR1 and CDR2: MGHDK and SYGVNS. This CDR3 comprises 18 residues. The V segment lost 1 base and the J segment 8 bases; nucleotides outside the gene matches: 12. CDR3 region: CASSELGETSGSIDEQFF. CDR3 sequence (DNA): TGTGCCAGCAGTGAATTAGGGGAGACTAGCGGGAGTATCGATGAGCAGTTCTTC.

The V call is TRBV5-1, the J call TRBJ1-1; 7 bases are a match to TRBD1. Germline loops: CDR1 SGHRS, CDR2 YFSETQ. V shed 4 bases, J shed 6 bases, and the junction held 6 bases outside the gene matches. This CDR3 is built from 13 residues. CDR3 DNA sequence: TGCGCCAGCAGCCAGCCAGGGACAGCTGAAGCTTTCTTT. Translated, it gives CASSQPGTAEAFF.

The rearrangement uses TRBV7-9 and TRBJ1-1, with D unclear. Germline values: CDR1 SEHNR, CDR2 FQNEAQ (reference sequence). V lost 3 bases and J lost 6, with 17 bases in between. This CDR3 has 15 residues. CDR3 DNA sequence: TGTGCCAGCAGCTTTTCGGCGGGGAACAACGCTGAAGCTTTCTTT. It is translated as CASSFSAGNNAEAFF.

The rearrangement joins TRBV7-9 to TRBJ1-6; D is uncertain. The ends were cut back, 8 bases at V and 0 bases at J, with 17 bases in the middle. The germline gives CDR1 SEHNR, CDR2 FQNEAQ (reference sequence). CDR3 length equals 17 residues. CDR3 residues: CASGSVVQFSYNSPLHF. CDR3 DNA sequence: TGTGCCAGCGGTTCAGTCGTACAATTCTCCTATAATTCACCCCTCCACTTT.

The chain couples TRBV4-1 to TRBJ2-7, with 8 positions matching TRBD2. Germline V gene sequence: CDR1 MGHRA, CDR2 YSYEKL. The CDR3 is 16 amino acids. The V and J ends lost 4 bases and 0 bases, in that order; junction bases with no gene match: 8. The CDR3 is CASSLRTSGHSYEQYF. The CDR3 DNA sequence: TGCGCCAGCAGCCTCCGCACTAGCGGACACTCCTACGAGCAGTACTTC.

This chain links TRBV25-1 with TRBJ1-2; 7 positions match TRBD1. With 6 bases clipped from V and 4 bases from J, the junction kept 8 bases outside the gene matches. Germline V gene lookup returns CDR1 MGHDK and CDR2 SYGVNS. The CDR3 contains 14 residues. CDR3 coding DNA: TGTGCCAGCAGGCCCCAGGGGGGGATCTATGGCTACACCTTC. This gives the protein CASRPQGGIYGYTF.

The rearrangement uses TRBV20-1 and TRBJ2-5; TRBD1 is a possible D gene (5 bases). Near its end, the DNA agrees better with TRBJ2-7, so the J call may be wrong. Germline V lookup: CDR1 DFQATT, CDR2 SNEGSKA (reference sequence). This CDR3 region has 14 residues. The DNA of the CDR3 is TGCAGTGCTAGTCAATTGACAGACCTTTACGAGCAGTACTTC. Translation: CSASQLTDLYEQYF.

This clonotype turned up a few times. The DNA of the CDR3 is TGCAGTGCTCGCGGATTGCGGCAGTATATGGAGCAGTACTTC. Translated, it gives CSARGLRQYMEQYF. The chain has TRBV20-1 and TRBJ2-4; D gene uncertain. The V end was cut by 5 bases, the J end by 13 bases, with 24 bases between. The CDR3 has 14 amino acids. Germline loops: CDR1 DFQATT, CDR2 SNEGSKA (reference sequence).

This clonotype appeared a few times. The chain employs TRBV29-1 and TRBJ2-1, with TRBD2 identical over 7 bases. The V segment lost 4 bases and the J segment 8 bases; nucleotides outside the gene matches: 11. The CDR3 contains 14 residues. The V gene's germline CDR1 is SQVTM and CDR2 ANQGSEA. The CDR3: CSVVGSRSGDEQFF. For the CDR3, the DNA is TGCAGCGTTGTTGGTTCCAGAAGCGGGGATGAGCAGTTCTTC.

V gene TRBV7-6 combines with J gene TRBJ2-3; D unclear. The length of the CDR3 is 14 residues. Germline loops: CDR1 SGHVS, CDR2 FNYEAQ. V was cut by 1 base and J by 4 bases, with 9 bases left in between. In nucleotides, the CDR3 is TGTGCCAGCAGCTTAGATCCTAGATCAGATACGCAGTATTTT. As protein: CASSLDPRSDTQYF. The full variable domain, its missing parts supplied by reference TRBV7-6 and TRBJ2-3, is GAGVSQSPRYKVTKRGQDVALRCDPISGHVSLYWYRQALGQGPEFLTYFNYEAQQDKSGLPNDRFSAERPEGSISTLTIQRTEQRDSAMYRCASSLDPRSDTQYFGPGTRLTVL.

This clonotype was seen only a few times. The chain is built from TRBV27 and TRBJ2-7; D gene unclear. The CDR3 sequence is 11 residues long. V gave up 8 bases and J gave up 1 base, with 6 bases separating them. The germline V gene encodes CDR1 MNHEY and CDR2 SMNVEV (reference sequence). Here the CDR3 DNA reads TGTGCCAGCGGGGTGTCCTACGAGCAGTACTTC. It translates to CASGVSYEQYF.

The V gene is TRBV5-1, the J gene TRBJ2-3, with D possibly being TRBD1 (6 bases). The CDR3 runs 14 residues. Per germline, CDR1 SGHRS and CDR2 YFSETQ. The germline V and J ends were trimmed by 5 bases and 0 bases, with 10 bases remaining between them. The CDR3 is CASRDRLSTDTQYF. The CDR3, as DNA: TGCGCCAGCAGGGACAGATTAAGCACAGATACGCAGTATTTT.

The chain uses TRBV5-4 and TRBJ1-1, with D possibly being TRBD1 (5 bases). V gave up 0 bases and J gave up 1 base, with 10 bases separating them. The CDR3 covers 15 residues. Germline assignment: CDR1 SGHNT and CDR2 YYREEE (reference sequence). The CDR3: CASSLGGAANTEAFF. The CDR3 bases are TGTGCCAGCAGCTTGGGTGGGGCAGCGAACACTGAAGCTTTCTTT.

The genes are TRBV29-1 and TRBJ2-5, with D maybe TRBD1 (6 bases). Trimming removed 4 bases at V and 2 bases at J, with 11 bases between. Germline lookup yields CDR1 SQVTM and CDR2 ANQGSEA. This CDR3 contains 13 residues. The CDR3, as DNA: TGCAGCGTTGTGGCAGGGGTTCAAGAGACCCAGTACTTC. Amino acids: CSVVAGVQETQYF.

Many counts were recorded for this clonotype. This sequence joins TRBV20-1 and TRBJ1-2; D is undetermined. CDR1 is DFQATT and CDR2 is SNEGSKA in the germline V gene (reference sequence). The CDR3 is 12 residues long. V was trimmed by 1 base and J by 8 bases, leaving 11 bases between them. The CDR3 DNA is TGCAGTGCTAGAGTTGCGGGGTACGGCTACACCTTC. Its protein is CSARVAGYGYTF.

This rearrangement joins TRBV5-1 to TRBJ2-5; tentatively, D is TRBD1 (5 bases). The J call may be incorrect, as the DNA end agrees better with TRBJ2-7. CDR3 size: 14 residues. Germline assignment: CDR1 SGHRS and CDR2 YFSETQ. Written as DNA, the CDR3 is TGCGCCAGCAGGGAAGGGGCCAATTCCTACGAGCAGTACTTC. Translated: CASREGANSYEQYF.

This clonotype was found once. The CDR3 coding sequence is TGTGCCAGCAGCAAAGAAGTTCCCGATACGCAGTATTTT. Translated, it gives CASSKEVPDTQYF. This chain links TRBV21-1 with TRBJ2-3. TRBV21-1 is noted as a pseudogene. The CDR3 totals 13 residues.

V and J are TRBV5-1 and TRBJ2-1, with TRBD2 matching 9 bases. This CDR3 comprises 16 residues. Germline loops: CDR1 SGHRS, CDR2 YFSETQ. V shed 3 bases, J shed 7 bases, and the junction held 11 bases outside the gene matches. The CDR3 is CASSSSLAGGYNEQFF. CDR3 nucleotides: TGCGCCAGCAGCTCCTCACTAGCGGGCGGATATAATGAGCAGTTCTTC. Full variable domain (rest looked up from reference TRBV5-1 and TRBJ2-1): KAGVTQTPRYLIKTRGQQVTLSCSPISGHRSVSWYQQTPGQGLQFLFEYFSETQRNKGNFPGRFSGRQFSNSRSEMNVSTLELGDSALYLCASSSSLAGGYNEQFFGPGTRLTVL.